This T cell receptor (beta chain) derives from a study of blood T cell repertoires in COVID-19. Repertoires were generated with immunoSEQ multiplex PCR, while TCRdb's copy carries only in-frame clones and drops some. This table holds hundreds of thousands of clones, 85% to 90% found once. Trimming pared 5 bases from V and 0 bases from J, leaving 5 bases between. The CDR3 spans 13 residues. Germline CDR1 and CDR2: GTSNPN and SVGIG (reference sequence). This clonotype was obtained from a man between 25 and 39 years old who had recovered from COVID-19. Sample: PBMCs or T cells enriched from blood (not recorded which). The genes are TRBV30 and TRBJ2-6, with D unclear. CDR3 sequence: CAWEHSGANVLTF. The CDR3 DNA sequence: TGTGCCTGGGAGCACTCTGGGGCCAACGTCCTGACTTTC.